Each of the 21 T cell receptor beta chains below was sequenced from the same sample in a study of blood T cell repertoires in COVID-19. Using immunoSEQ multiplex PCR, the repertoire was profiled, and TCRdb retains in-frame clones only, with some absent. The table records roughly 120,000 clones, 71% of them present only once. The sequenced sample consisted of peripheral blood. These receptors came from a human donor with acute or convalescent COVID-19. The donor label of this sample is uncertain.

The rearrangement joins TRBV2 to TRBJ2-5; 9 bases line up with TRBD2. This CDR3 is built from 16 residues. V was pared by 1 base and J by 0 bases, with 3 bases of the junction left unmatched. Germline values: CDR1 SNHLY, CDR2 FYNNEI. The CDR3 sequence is CASSEGTSEYQETQYF. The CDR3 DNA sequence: TGTGCCAGCAGTGAAGGGACTAGCGAGTACCAAGAGACCCAGTACTTC.

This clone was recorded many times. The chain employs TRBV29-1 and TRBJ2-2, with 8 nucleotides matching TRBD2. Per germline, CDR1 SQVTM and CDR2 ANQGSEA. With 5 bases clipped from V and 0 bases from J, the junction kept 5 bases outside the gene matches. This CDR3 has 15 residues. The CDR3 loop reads CSVPRGGANTGELFF. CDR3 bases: TGCAGCGTTCCTCGGGGGGGCGCGAACACCGGGGAGCTGTTTTTT.

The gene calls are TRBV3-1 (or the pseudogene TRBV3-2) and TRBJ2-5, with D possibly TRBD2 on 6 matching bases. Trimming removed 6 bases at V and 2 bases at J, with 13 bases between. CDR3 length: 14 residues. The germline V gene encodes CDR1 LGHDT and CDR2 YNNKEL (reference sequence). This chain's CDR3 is CASSQRRGQETQYF. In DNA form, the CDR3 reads TGTGCCAGCAGTCAGCGGAGGGGACAAGAGACCCAGTACTTC.

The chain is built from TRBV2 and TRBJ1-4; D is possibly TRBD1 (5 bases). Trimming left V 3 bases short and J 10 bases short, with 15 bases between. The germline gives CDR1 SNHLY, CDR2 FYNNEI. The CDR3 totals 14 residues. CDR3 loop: CASSDLLGGGKLFF. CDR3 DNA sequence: TGTGCCAGCAGTGATTTACTTGGGGGGGGAAAACTGTTTTTT.

CDR3 sequence: CASRIFTGGPEAFF. CDR3 coding DNA: TGTGCCAGTAGGATATTTACAGGGGGCCCCGAAGCTTTCTTT. This chain links TRBV19 with TRBJ1-1; 9 bases are shared with TRBD1. This CDR3 is built from 14 residues. V shed 6 bases, J shed 8 bases, and the junction held 10 bases outside the gene matches. Germline assignment: CDR1 LNHDA and CDR2 SQIVND (reference sequence).

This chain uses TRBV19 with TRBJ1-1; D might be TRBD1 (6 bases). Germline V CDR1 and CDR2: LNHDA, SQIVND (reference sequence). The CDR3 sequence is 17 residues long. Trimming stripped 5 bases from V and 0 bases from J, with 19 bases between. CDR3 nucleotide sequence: TGTGCCAGTAGTCCACGAAGAGGACAGCGAATGAACACTGAAGCTTTCTTT. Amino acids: CASSPRRGQRMNTEAFF.

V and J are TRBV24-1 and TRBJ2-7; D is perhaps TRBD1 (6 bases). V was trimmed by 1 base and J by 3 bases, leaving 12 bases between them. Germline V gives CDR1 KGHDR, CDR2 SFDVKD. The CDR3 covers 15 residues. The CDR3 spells CATSDLNRVDYEQYF. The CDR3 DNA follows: TGTGCCACCAGTGATTTAAACAGGGTAGACTACGAGCAGTACTTC.

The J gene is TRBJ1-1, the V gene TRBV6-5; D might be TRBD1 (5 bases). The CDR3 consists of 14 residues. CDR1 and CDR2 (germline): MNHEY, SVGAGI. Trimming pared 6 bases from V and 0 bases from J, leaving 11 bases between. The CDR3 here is CASRGLRVNTEAFF. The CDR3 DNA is TGTGCCAGCAGGGGGCTTCGGGTGAACACTGAAGCTTTCTTT.

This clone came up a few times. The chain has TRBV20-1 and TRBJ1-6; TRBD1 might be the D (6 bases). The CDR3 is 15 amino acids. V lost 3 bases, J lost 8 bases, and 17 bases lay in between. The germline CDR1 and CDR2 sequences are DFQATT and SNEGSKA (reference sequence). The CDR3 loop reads CSASTTGSFDSPLHF. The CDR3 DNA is TGCAGTGCTAGTACAACAGGGAGTTTCGATTCACCCCTCCACTTT.

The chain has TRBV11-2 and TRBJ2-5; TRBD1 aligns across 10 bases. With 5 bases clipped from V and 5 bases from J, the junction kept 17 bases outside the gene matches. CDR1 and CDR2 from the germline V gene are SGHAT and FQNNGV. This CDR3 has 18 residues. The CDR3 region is CASSVGGAGQGLWETQYF. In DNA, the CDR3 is TGTGCCAGCAGCGTAGGGGGCGCGGGACAGGGGCTGTGGGAGACCCAGTACTTC. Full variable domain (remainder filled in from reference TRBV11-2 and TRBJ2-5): EAGVAQSPRYKIIEKRQSVAFWCNPISGHATLYWYQQILGQGPKLLIQFQNNGVVDDSQLPKDRFSAERLKGVDSTLKIQPAKLEDSAVYLCASSVGGAGQGLWETQYFGPGTRLLVL.

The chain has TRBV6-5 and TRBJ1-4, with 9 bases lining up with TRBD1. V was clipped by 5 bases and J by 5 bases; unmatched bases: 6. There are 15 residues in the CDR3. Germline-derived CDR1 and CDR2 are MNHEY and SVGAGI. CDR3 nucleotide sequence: TGTGCCAGCAGTCTAACCGGGACAGGGAATGAAAAACTGTTTTTT. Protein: CASSLTGTGNEKLFF.

The CDR3 here is CASSQDRSGGAADTQYF. The CDR3 DNA is TGTGCCAGCAGCCAAGATCGAAGCGGGGGGGCCGCAGATACGCAGTATTTT. This sequence joins TRBV4-2 and TRBJ2-3; TRBD2 matches 10 bases. The CDR3 runs to 17 residues. Germline values: CDR1 LGHNA, CDR2 YNFKEQ. V lost 0 bases, J lost 4 bases, and 7 bases stayed unmatched.

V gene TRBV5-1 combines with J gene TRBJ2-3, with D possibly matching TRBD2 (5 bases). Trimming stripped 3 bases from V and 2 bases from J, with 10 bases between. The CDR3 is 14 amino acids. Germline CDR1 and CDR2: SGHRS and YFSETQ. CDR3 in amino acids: CASSSPGNTDTQYF. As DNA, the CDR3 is TGCGCCAGCAGCTCCCCCGGGAACACAGATACGCAGTATTTT.

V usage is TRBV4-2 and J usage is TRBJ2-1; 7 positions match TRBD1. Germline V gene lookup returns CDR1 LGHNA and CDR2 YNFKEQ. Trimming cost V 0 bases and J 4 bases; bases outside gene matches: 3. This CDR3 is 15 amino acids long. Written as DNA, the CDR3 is TGTGCCAGCAGCCAAGATGGGACAGATTACAATGAGCAGTTCTTC. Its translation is CASSQDGTDYNEQFF.

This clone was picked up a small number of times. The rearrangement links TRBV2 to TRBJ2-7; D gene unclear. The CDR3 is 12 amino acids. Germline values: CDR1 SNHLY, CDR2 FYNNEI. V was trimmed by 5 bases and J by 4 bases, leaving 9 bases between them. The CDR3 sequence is CASSYLPYEQYV. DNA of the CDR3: TGTGCCAGCAGTTATCTCCCTTACGAGCAGTACGTC.

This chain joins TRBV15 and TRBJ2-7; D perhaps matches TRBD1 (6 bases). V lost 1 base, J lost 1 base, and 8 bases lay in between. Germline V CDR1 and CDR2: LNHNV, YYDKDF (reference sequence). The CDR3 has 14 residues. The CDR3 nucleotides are TGTGCCACCAGCAGAGTAGGACAGTCCTACGAGCAGTACGTC. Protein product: CATSRVGQSYEQYV.

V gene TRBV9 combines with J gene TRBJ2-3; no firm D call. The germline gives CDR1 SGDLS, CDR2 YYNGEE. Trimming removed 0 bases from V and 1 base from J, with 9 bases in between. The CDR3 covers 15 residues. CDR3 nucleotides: TGTGCCAGCAGCGTAGTGGGCAGAGGCACAGATACGCAGTATTTT. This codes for CASSVVGRGTDTQYF.

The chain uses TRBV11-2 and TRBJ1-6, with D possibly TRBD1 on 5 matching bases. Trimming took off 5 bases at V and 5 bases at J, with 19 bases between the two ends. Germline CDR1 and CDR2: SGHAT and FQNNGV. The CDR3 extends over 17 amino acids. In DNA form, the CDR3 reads TGTGCCAGCAGCCTAATGGGAGGGACGGCCAATAATTCACCCCTCCACTTT. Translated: CASSLMGGTANNSPLHF.

In nucleotides, the CDR3 is TGTGCCAGCAGCCAAAGGACTAGCGGGGGGGTCAAAAACATTCAGTACTTC. Translated, it gives CASSQRTSGGVKNIQYF. The V and J genes are TRBV3-1 (or the pseudogene TRBV3-2) and TRBJ2-4, with 15 bases aligning to TRBD2. J gave up 3 bases and V 2 bases, and 2 bases lay outside the gene matches. Germline V CDR1 and CDR2: LGHDT, YNNKEL (reference sequence). The CDR3 has 17 amino acids.

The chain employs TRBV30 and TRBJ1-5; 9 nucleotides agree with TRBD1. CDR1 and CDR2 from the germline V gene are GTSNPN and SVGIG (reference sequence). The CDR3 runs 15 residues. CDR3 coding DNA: TGTGCGGCCGGGACAGGGAGTGGTAGCAATCAGCCCCAGCATTTT. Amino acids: CAAGTGSGSNQPQHF.

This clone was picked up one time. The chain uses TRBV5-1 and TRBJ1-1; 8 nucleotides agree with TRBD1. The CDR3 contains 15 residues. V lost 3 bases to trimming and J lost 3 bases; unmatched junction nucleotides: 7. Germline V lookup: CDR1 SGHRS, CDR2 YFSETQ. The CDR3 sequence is CASSYPGGSDTEAFF. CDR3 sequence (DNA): TGCGCCAGCAGCTATCCAGGGGGCTCGGACACTGAAGCTTTCTTT.